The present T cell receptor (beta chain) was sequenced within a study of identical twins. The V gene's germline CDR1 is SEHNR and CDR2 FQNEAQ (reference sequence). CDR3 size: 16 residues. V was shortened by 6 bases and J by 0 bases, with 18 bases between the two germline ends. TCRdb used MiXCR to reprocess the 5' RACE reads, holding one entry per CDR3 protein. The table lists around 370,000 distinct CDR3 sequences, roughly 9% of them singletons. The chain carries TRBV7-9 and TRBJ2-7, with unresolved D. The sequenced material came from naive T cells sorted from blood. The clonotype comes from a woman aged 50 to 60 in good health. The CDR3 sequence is CASRPVFEGNSYEQYF. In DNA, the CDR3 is TGTGCCAGCAGACCCGTTTTTGAAGGGAACTCCTACGAGCAGTACTTC.